This T cell receptor (beta chain) was obtained from a study of shared clonotypes between healthy human individuals. Study-wide results and caveats: Generation probabilities were higher for clonotypes shared across all four sorted-subset donors than for unshared ones. Incomplete sequencing of sorted subsets was indicated by rarefaction despite large depth.

CD45RO negativity and positive selection for CCR7 defined naive CD8 cells, a population that excluded terminally differentiated effector memory CD45RA+ cells. The data were produced by immunoSEQ multiplex PCR, yet TCRdb's version contains in-frame clones alone and is incomplete. The sample holds about 2,200,000 clones, under 95% seen once. CDR1 and CDR2 from the germline V gene are SEHNR and FQNEAQ (reference sequence). The CDR3 is 14 amino acids. With 3 bases removed from V and 6 bases from J, the gap between germline ends came to 11 bases. A word on this clone: Its antigen is unknown.

The V call is TRBV7-9, the J call TRBJ1-4, with TRBD1 as a possible D gene (5 bases). Sequencing was carried out using naive CD8+ T cells from PBMCs. The TCR originated in a man aged 18 to 35 in good health. Some clones in this sample may be carry-over from other donors' samples. The CDR3 loop reads CASSLTVLDEKLFF. CDR3 coding DNA: TGTGCCAGCAGCTTGACAGTGTTGGATGAAAAACTGTTTTTT.